The present T cell receptor (beta chain) was sequenced within a study of neoadjuvant anti-PD-1 for oral cavity cancer. Study background: Around day 43, patients without progression received a fourth nivolumab dose before surgery. Study results and limitations: Each response group had just three patients in TCR analyses.

Of note for this clone: What it binds is not known.

V gave up 2 bases and J gave up 4 bases, with 15 bases separating them. This CDR3 comprises 16 residues. Germline loops: CDR1 SGDLS, CDR2 YYNGEE. Profiled with immunoSEQ multiplex PCR; TCRdb holds only in-frame clones, not every one. This table has thousands of clones, about 80% appearing once. As for time point: after neoadjuvant nivolumab, at surgical resection. Patients were newly diagnosed with stage II-IVA oral cavity squamous cell carcinoma without prior systemic or radiation treatment. The chain combines TRBV9 with TRBJ2-2; maybe TRBD1 (5 bases). The sample in question was PBMCs, obtained after nivolumab (anti-PD-1) treatment. The receptor's source is a person between 35 and 79 years old with oral cavity squamous cell carcinoma. In DNA form, the CDR3 reads TGTGCCAGCAGCGTTAGATCTTATCAGGGCACCGGGGAGCTGTTTTTT. Protein: CASSVRSYQGTGELFF.